These 7 T cell receptor beta chains came from one sample sequenced in a study of T-cell reconstitution after alpha-beta-depleted transplantation in children. Preparation of the TCRbeta library was carried out with unique molecular identifiers. TCRdb reprocessed the PCR reads via MiXCR and lists one record per CDR3 protein. Of approximately 270,000 distinct CDR3 sequences in the sample, 20% to 30% were seen once. The specimen was PBMCs, mostly from graft donor cells, collected 360 days after TCRalphabeta/CD19-depleted stem cell transplant. These receptor sequences come from a female patient aged 2-9 years who had a stem cell transplant for congenital amegakaryocytic thrombocytopenia, so the T cells may come from the graft donor.

This clonotype was picked up many times. The rearrangement uses TRBV4-2 and TRBJ2-1, with 13 bases identical to TRBD2. Germline V gene lookup returns CDR1 LGHNA and CDR2 YNFKEQ. The CDR3 is 18 residues long. The V segment lost 3 bases and the J segment 1 base; nucleotides outside the gene matches: 6. The CDR3 nucleotides read TGTGCCAGCAGCCAGGACCGACTAGCGGGGGGATCCTACAATGAGCAGTTCTTC. Its translation is CASSQDRLAGGSYNEQFF.

This clonotype was counted a few times. The rearrangement links TRBV4-2 to TRBJ2-2; 7 bases fit TRBD1. The CDR3 is made up of 17 amino acids. Per the germline V gene, CDR1 is LGHNA and CDR2 is YNFKEQ. The junction had 7 bases not matched to a gene; V was cut back by 3 bases and J by 0 bases. CDR3 in amino acids: CASSHTGAHPNTGELFF. The CDR3 DNA sequence: TGTGCCAGCAGCCATACAGGGGCCCATCCGAACACCGGGGAGCTGTTTTTT.

CDR3 protein: CASSSGTWDEKLFF. DNA of the CDR3: TGTGCCAGCAGCTCCGGGACCTGGGATGAAAAACTGTTTTTT. The V and J genes are TRBV11-2 and TRBJ1-4; weak D call: TRBD1 (5 bases). The V end was cut by 4 bases, the J end by 6 bases, with 12 bases between. This CDR3 region has 14 residues. Germline CDR1 and CDR2: SGHAT and FQNNGV.

This chain links TRBV27 with TRBJ2-2; 9 nucleotides match TRBD1. The germline V gene encodes CDR1 MNHEY and CDR2 SMNVEV (reference sequence). This CDR3 contains 15 residues. Trimming took 4 bases from V and 6 from J; bases not matched to a gene: 6. DNA of the CDR3: TGTGCCAGCAGTTCAGGCCGGGACAGGGCCGGGGAGCTGTTTTTT. Its protein product is CASSSGRDRAGELFF.

This clonotype was counted a few times. The chain is built from TRBV6-1 and TRBJ2-3; TRBD2 matches 8 bases. With 6 bases clipped from V and 4 bases from J, the junction kept 12 bases outside the gene matches. The CDR3 loop spans 16 amino acids. Germline CDR1 reads MNHNS; CDR2 reads SASEGT. CDR3 bases: TGTGCCAGCAGCCAGGGACTGGCGGGGGGAGCAGATACGCAGTATTTT. Residues: CASSQGLAGGADTQYF.

This sequence joins TRBV6-1 and TRBJ1-1; the match to TRBD1 covers 8 bases. CDR3 length: 14 residues. Trimming cost V 7 bases and J 3 bases; bases outside gene matches: 7. Germline CDR1 reads MNHNS; CDR2 reads SASEGT. The CDR3 nucleotides are TGTGCCAGCAACGACAGGGGTGCGGACACTGAAGCTTTCTTT. Protein product: CASNDRGADTEAFF.

The rearrangement links TRBV5-1 to TRBJ2-5; 9 bases are shared with TRBD2. Germline loops: CDR1 SGHRS, CDR2 YFSETQ. V shed 0 bases and J 4 bases; nucleotides not matched to a gene: 4. The CDR3 has 15 residues. CDR3 loop: CASSLVGGRGETQYF. The CDR3 coding sequence is TGCGCCAGCAGCTTGGTTGGCGGGAGGGGAGAGACCCAGTACTTC.